This TCR beta chain was profiled in a study of shared clonotypes between healthy human individuals. Overall study findings and caveats: Across several donors, naive CD4 shared roughly 5%, naive CD8 over 3%, memory CD4 less than 2.5%, memory CD8 0.4% to 0.5%.

Replicate PCRs run on sorted subsets employed approximately 0.2 ug DNA, around 31,000 T cell genomes. Clones were read by immunoSEQ multiplex PCR, and TCRdb kept only the in-frame ones, dropping some. The sample shows approximately 1,000,000 clones, 60% to 85% of them seen only once. Regarding this clone: Its antigen is not identified.

Healthy HIV-negative adults without recent acute infections or vaccinations served as donors. CD45RA-negative memory and CD45RA+ naive subsets were split from the CD4+ cells. Germline lookup yields CDR1 GTSNPN and CDR2 SVGIG (reference sequence). This CDR3 has 14 amino acids. V lost 1 base, J lost 14 bases, and 6 bases stayed unmatched. Sequencing used memory CD4+ T cells from PBMCs. As to subset: CD45RA-negative fraction. The chain carries TRBV30 and TRBJ2-1; TRBD2 agrees at 15 bases. This clonotype originated in a man aged 18 to 29 in good health. Some clones in this sample may be carry-over from other donors' samples. The CDR3 DNA is TGTGCCTGGAGTGAGGGACTAGCGGGAGGAAGGGAGTTCTTC. Residues: CAWSEGLAGGREFF.